The 30 T cell receptor beta chains in this list originate from one sample, sequenced in a study of T cells in women clearing cervical HPV infection. Some clones are missing from TCRdb's copy, which holds only in-frame ones; the method was immunoSEQ multiplex PCR. The sample includes 30,000 to 45,000 clones. Specimen: blood buffy coat. These receptors came from a woman between 18 and 70 years old with a cervical HPV16 infection that either progressed to CIN3+ or cleared (not recorded which).

Points on this clone: The CDR3 end falls 3 residues outside the read, so it is completed with the germline J gene. The J gene is TRBJ1-5, the V gene TRBV6-2 or TRBV6-3; 7 bases match TRBD1. Germline assignment: CDR1 MNHEY and CDR2 SVGEGT. Unmatched junction bases numbered 12, after V lost 5 bases and J lost 8 bases. This CDR3 region has 15 residues. The CDR3 here is CASSQEGAQGEPQHF. The part of the CDR3 DNA that was read is TGTGCCAGCAGTCAGGAGGGGGCTCAGGGGGAGCCC.

Remarks on this clone: The read comes to an end 3 residues before the CDR3 does, leaving the germline J gene to fill in the end. The chain is built from TRBV20-1 and TRBJ2-7; 7 nucleotides align to TRBD1. Germline loops: CDR1 DFQATT, CDR2 SNEGSKA (reference sequence). V lost 4 bases, J lost 4 bases, and 4 bases stayed unmatched. The CDR3 is 12 amino acids. The CDR3 sequence is CSAKGGNYEQYF. CDR3 DNA (partial): TGCAGTGCTAAAGGGGGCAATTACGAG.

Turning to this clone: The read terminates 3 residues ahead of where the CDR3 ends, so the germline J gene completes it. V is TRBV19 and J is TRBJ2-4, with TRBD1 identical over 8 bases. Germline loops: CDR1 LNHDA, CDR2 SQIVND (reference sequence). The CDR3 runs to 15 residues. CDR3 sequence reads: CASSIGGQGSYGQYF. The sequenced part of the CDR3 DNA is TGTGCCAGTAGTATCGGAGGACAGGGAAGCTATGGT.

For this clone: The read comes to an end 3 residues before the CDR3 does, leaving the germline J gene to fill in the end. The same CDR3 also results from other DNA sequences found in this sample. The chain joins TRBV20-1 to TRBJ1-2, with D maybe TRBD1 (5 bases). CDR3 size: 13 residues. CDR1 DFQATT and CDR2 SNEGSKA come from the germline V gene (reference sequence). Incomplete CDR3 DNA: TGCAGTGCTAGGGTCCGGGACTCGGGGGGT. Protein sequence: CSARVRDSGG. From start to end, the CDR3 is CSARVRDSGGYTF.

Concerning this clone: With the read ending 3 residues before the CDR3 end, the germline J gene is used to fill in that end. The chain has TRBV11-2 and TRBJ2-7, with 7 bases that match TRBD1. J lost 4 bases, V lost 5 bases, and 8 bases had no gene match. Germline values: CDR1 SGHAT, CDR2 FQNNGV. The CDR3 sequence is 14 residues long. CDR3 region: CASSTGTAQYEQYF. CDR3 DNA (partial): TGTGCCAGCAGCACGGGGACAGCCCAGTACGAG.

Points on this clone: The CDR3 extends 3 residues past the end of the read, so its final part is completed from the germline J gene. V is TRBV6-2 or TRBV6-3 and J is TRBJ1-6; D possibly corresponds to TRBD1 (5 bases). The CDR3 totals 13 residues. The germline CDR1 and CDR2 sequences are MNHEY and SVGEGT. Trimming left V 4 bases short and J 8 bases short, with 9 bases between. The covered CDR3 bases are TGTGCCAGCAGTTTCGGACAACATTCACCC. Encoded protein: CASSFGQHSP. The whole CDR3 sequence is CASSFGQHSPLHF.

Concerning this clone: The observed sequence ends 3 residues before the CDR3 terminus, with the missing tail filled in from the germline J gene. The chain links TRBV19 to TRBJ1-2; 8 bases match TRBD1. Per the germline V gene, CDR1 is LNHDA and CDR2 is SQIVND (reference sequence). J lost 4 bases, V lost 5 bases, and 6 bases had no gene match. The CDR3 loop spans 14 amino acids. Partial CDR3 DNA: TGTGCCAGTAGTGTGGCAGGGGGCGTCTATGGC. It codes for CASSVAGGVYG. The CDR3, in full, reads CASSVAGGVYGYTF.

Turning to this clone: The CDR3 end falls 3 residues outside the read, so it is completed with the germline J gene. The gene calls are TRBV20-1 and TRBJ1-1; 7 bases agree with TRBD1. Germline lookup yields CDR1 DFQATT and CDR2 SNEGSKA (reference sequence). V dropped 1 base and J dropped 5; count of bases not matched to a gene: 4. The CDR3 is 13 residues long. The CDR3 DNA, read in part, is TGCAGTGCTAGAGCCCCACAGGGGACTGAA. Protein sequence: CSARAPQGTE. The complete CDR3 protein is CSARAPQGTEAFF.

In regard to this clone: The read gets to within 3 residues of the CDR3 end, and the germline J gene fills in the rest. The chain uses TRBV6-1 and TRBJ1-2, with D possibly matching TRBD1 (5 bases). This CDR3 contains 15 residues. Germline-derived CDR1 and CDR2 are MNHNS and SASEGT. The part of the CDR3 DNA that was read is TGTGCCAGCAGTGAAACTCTTGGGCAGGGCCTAGAC. Its translation: CASSETLGQGLD. The entire CDR3 protein is CASSETLGQGLDYTF.

As for this clone: Read sequence stops 3 residues before the CDR3 end, and the germline J gene provides the missing end. This chain joins TRBV6-2 or TRBV6-3 and TRBJ2-2; D possibly corresponds to TRBD2 (6 bases). The CDR3 sequence is 14 residues long. V lost 6 bases and J 6 bases, leaving 14 bases between the germline ends. CDR1 and CDR2 from the germline V gene are MNHEY and SVGEGT. CDR3 in amino acids: CASSALTGAGELFF. The CDR3 DNA, read in part, is TGTGCCAGCAGCGCACTAACGGGGGCCGGGGAG.

As for this clone: With the read ending 3 residues before the CDR3 end, the germline J gene is used to fill in that end. The chain joins TRBV2 to TRBJ2-1, with D perhaps TRBD1 (6 bases). The V and J ends lost 6 bases and 9 bases respectively, with 12 bases between them. The CDR3 loop spans 12 amino acids. Germline V CDR1 and CDR2: SNHLY, FYNNEI. The part of the CDR3 DNA that was read is TGTGCCAGCAGCGATACAGGGCCTGAG. This translates into CASSDTGPE. The entire CDR3 reads CASSDTGPEQFF.

Of note for this clone: With the read ending 3 residues before the CDR3 end, the germline J gene is used to fill in that end. The chain links TRBV7-8 to TRBJ2-7, with 8 positions matching TRBD1. The V gene end was trimmed by 5 bases and the J gene end by 5 bases; junction bases not matched to a gene: 8. Germline V gene lookup returns CDR1 SGHVS and CDR2 FQNEAQ. CDR3 length equals 14 residues. This CDR3 is CASSPAGGADEQYF. Partial CDR3 DNA: TGTGCCAGCAGCCCCGCAGGGGGCGCGGACGAG. Supplemented by reference TRBV7-8 and TRBJ2-7, the full variable domain reads GAGVSQSPRYKVAKRGQDVALRCDPISGHVSLFWYQQALGQGPEFLTYFQNEAQLDKSGLPSDRFFAERPEGSVSTLKIQRTQQEDSAVYLCASSPAGGADEQYFGPGTRLTVT.

The CDR3 DNA, read in part, is TGTGCCAGCAGTTCTACAGGGGTGGAGACC. Translated, it gives CASSSTGVET. The CDR3 in full is CASSSTGVETQYF. The rearrangement uses TRBV2 and TRBJ2-5; TRBD1 aligns across 7 bases. Read data end 3 residues before the CDR3 end; the end is taken from the germline J gene. This CDR3 contains 13 residues. Germline V CDR1 and CDR2: SNHLY, FYNNEI. Unmatched junction bases numbered 5, after V lost 5 bases and J lost 5 bases.

Details on this clone: Read sequence stops 3 residues before the CDR3 end, and the germline J gene provides the missing end. This chain joins TRBV20-1 and TRBJ1-6, with TRBD1 identical over 7 bases. The ends lost 3 bases at V and 6 bases at J; junction bases unmatched: 11. Per germline, CDR1 DFQATT and CDR2 SNEGSKA (reference sequence). There are 16 residues in the CDR3. The CDR3 region is CSARVQGKTSNSPLHF. Partial CDR3 DNA: TGCAGTGCTAGGGTACAGGGGAAAACATCTAATTCACCC.

Measured by frequency, this clone is medium-sized (0.01 to 0.1%). The read ends 3 residues early relative to the CDR3; the germline J gene fills the gap. This chain links TRBV6-2 or TRBV6-3 with TRBJ2-1; 8 positions match TRBD1. V lost 11 bases to trimming and J lost 5 bases; unmatched junction nucleotides: 8. CDR3 length: 13 amino acids. Germline V gives CDR1 MNHEY, CDR2 SVGEGT. Partial CDR3 DNA: TGTGCCGGGGGGACAGGAGTTAACAATGAG. This codes for CAGGTGVNNE. The complete CDR3 sequence is CAGGTGVNNEQFF.

For this clone: The read terminates 3 residues ahead of where the CDR3 ends, so the germline J gene completes it. The chain is built from TRBV6-2 or TRBV6-3 and TRBJ2-1; D might be TRBD2 (6 bases). This CDR3 contains 15 residues. Trimming stripped 2 bases from V and 0 bases from J, with 8 bases between. From germline, CDR1 is MNHEY and CDR2 SVGEGT. The part of the CDR3 DNA that was read is TGTGCCAGCAGTTACGGGACTCCCTCCTACAATGAG. This translates into CASSYGTPSYNE. The entire CDR3 is CASSYGTPSYNEQFF.

Worth noting for this clone: The CDR3 end falls 3 residues outside the read, so it is completed with the germline J gene. This chain connects TRBV7-9 to TRBJ2-2, with 10 bases lining up with TRBD1. From germline, CDR1 is SEHNR and CDR2 FQNEAQ (reference sequence). The CDR3 spans 14 residues. The DNA read from the CDR3 is TGTGCCAGCAGCCCCGGGACAGGGGTTTCACCG. Its protein product is CASSPGTGVSP. The whole CDR3 sequence reads CASSPGTGVSPLFF.

On this clone: The read terminates 3 residues ahead of where the CDR3 ends, so the germline J gene completes it. The chain is built from TRBV27 and TRBJ2-7; 10 nucleotides agree with TRBD1. The V and J ends lost 4 bases and 5 bases, in that order; junction bases with no gene match: 2. This CDR3 comprises 13 residues. Looked up from germline, CDR1 is MNHEY and CDR2 is SMNVEV (reference sequence). This CDR3 reads CASSYGQGDEQYF. The CDR3 bases that were read are TGTGCCAGCAGTTACGGACAGGGGGACGAG.

The CDR3 DNA, read in part, is TGTGCCAGCAGCTTAGCTGGCGCTCCTGAGGGT. Translation gives CASSLAGAPEG. The CDR3 in full is CASSLAGAPEGQYF. The gene calls are TRBV7-9 and TRBJ2-4; TRBD2 might be the D (5 bases). The read ends 3 residues shy of where the CDR3 ends; the end is completed using the germline J gene. The CDR3 length is 14 residues. CDR1 is SEHNR, CDR2 FQNEAQ, per germline (reference sequence).

Concerning this clone itself: The DNA ends 3 residues before the CDR3 does, and the rest of the CDR3 is filled in from the germline J gene. This rearrangement joins TRBV19 to TRBJ1-5; D unclear. V dropped 3 bases and J dropped 5 bases, with 14 bases sitting between them. The length of the CDR3 is 15 residues. Germline loops: CDR1 LNHDA, CDR2 SQIVND (reference sequence). The CDR3 bases that were read are TGTGCCAGTAGTATGAACCCAGGTAGAGATCAGCCC. Translating gives CASSMNPGRDQP. The CDR3, in full, reads CASSMNPGRDQPQHF.

Turning to this clone: Read sequence stops 3 residues before the CDR3 end, and the germline J gene provides the missing end. The chain links TRBV11-1 to TRBJ2-1; 12 nucleotides match TRBD2. This CDR3 region has 15 residues. With V trimmed by 3 bases and J by 4 bases, 1 base remained unmatched. Per germline, CDR1 SGHAT and CDR2 FQDESV (reference sequence). The CDR3 is CASSFGLAGYNEQFF. The DNA read from the CDR3 is TGTGCCAGCAGCTTCGGACTAGCGGGGTACAATGAG.

In the case of this clone: Coverage ceases 3 residues before the CDR3 finishes, and the germline J gene fills in the end. The chain couples TRBV20-1 to TRBJ2-2; TRBD1 matches at 7 bases. The CDR3 runs 15 residues. Germline V CDR1 and CDR2: DFQATT, SNEGSKA (reference sequence). CDR3 DNA, as far as it was read: TGCAGTGCTAGCCCGCCGGGACAGACAGGGTCACCG. Translated, it gives CSASPPGQTGSP. The complete CDR3 protein is CSASPPGQTGSPLFF.

As regards this clone: The DNA ends 3 residues before the CDR3 does, and the rest of the CDR3 is filled in from the germline J gene. The chain recombines TRBV20-1 with TRBJ2-3; unclear D gene. Trimming took off 1 base at V and 2 bases at J, with 10 bases between the two ends. The CDR3 has 14 amino acids. Germline V CDR1 and CDR2: DFQATT, SNEGSKA (reference sequence). Partial CDR3 DNA: TGCAGTGCTAGAGGGCACCCTTTCACAGATACG. Its translation: CSARGHPFTDT. The whole CDR3 protein is CSARGHPFTDTQYF.

Comments on this clone: Coverage ceases 3 residues before the CDR3 finishes, and the germline J gene fills in the end. The chain combines TRBV12-3 or TRBV12-4 with TRBJ2-5; D remains unclear. The V gene lost 2 bases and the J gene lost 5 bases, with 9 bases spanning the gap. The CDR3 covers 13 residues. CDR3 DNA (partial): TGTGCCAGCAGTTTAACGAGGTGGGAGACC. Amino acid sequence: CASSLTRWET. The whole CDR3 protein reads CASSLTRWETQYF.

About this clone itself: The observed sequence ends 3 residues before the CDR3 terminus, with the missing tail filled in from the germline J gene. The rearrangement joins TRBV20-1 to TRBJ1-4, with TRBD1 matching over 7 bases. Germline assignment: CDR1 DFQATT and CDR2 SNEGSKA (reference sequence). CDR3 length equals 17 residues. The covered CDR3 bases are TGCAGTGCTAGAGGTCGGGGACAGAGCTCCTATAATTCACCA. Residues: CSARGRGQSSYNSP. The whole CDR3 reads CSARGRGQSSYNSPLFF.

Worth noting for this clone: The CDR3 end falls 3 residues outside the read, so it is completed with the germline J gene. The chain combines TRBV19 with TRBJ2-3; D remains unclear. Germline CDR1 reads LNHDA; CDR2 reads SQIVND (reference sequence). The CDR3 covers 15 residues. The CDR3: CASSIPLPSSQPQYF. The CDR3 bases that were read are TGTGCCAGTAGTATCCCCCTGCCTAGTAGTCAGCCG.

On this clone: The read ends 3 residues early relative to the CDR3; the germline J gene fills the gap. V and J are TRBV23-1 and TRBJ2-1, with TRBD2 matching 14 bases. TRBV23-1 is treated as an ORF (open reading frame) with a function not yet certain. The junction had 2 bases not matched to a gene; V was cut back by 4 bases and J by 6 bases. CDR3 length equals 15 residues. CDR3 residues: CASSPTSGGANEQFF. Incomplete CDR3 DNA: TGCGCCAGCAGTCCGACTAGCGGGGGGGCCAATGAG.

The sequenced CDR3 bases are TGCAGTGCTAGAGAGTGGGCCGTGCTTTCCTACGAG. This codes for CSAREWAVLSYE. The whole CDR3 is CSAREWAVLSYEQYF. The chain recombines TRBV20-1 with TRBJ2-7; D remains ambiguous. The read ends 3 residues before the CDR3 terminus; that terminus is restored from the germline J gene. The CDR3 length is 15 residues. V lost 0 bases, J lost 1 base, and 13 bases lay in between. Germline V CDR1 and CDR2: DFQATT, SNEGSKA (reference sequence).

For this clone: The read gets to within 3 residues of the CDR3 end, and the germline J gene fills in the rest. This chain connects TRBV5-1 to TRBJ2-7, with 11 bases lining up with TRBD1. Germline V lookup: CDR1 SGHRS, CDR2 YFSETQ. V lost 6 bases and J lost 6; bases outside the gene matches: 8. The CDR3 contains 14 residues. The CDR3: CASTFLGQGAEQYF. The covered CDR3 bases are TGCGCCAGCACCTTCTTAGGACAGGGGGCCGAG.

As regards this clone: The read halts 3 residues ahead of the CDR3 end, with the missing end drawn from the germline J gene. J is TRBJ2-7 and V is TRBV19; TRBD1 matches at 8 bases. The CDR3 runs to 14 residues. Trimming took 5 bases from V and 1 from J; bases not matched to a gene: 4. Germline lookup yields CDR1 LNHDA and CDR2 SQIVND (reference sequence). Partial CDR3 DNA: TGTGCCAGTAGTCCGCGACAGGGGTCCTACGAG. Encoded protein: CASSPRQGSYE. The entire CDR3 reads CASSPRQGSYEQYF.